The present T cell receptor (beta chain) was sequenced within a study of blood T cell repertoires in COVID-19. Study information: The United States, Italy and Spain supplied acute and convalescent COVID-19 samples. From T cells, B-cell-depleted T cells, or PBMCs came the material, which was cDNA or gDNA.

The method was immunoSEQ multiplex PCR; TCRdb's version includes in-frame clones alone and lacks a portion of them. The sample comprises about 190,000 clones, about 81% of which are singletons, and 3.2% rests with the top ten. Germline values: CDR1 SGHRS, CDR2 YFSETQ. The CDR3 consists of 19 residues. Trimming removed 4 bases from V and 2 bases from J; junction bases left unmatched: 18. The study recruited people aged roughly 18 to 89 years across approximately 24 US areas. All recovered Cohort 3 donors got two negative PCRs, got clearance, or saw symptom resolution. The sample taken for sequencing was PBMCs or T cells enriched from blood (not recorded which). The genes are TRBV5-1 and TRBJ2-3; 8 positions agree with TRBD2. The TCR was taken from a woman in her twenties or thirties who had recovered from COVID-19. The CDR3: CASSPARSTGTSLTDTQYF. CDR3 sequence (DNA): TGCGCCAGCAGCCCTGCCCGCTCCACCGGGACTAGTCTCACAGATACGCAGTATTTT.